Reported below is one T cell receptor (beta chain). The sample originates from a study of blood T cell repertoires in COVID-19. Background on the study: Specimens from acute and convalescent COVID-19 originated in the United States, Italy and Spain. PBMCs, B-cell-depleted T cells, or T cells were the source of the cDNA or gDNA that made up the material.

As originally analysed: Reference gene primer amplification yielded estimated nucleated cell counts. The method was immunoSEQ multiplex PCR; TCRdb's version includes in-frame clones alone and lacks a portion of them. Clone size and V and J calls were adopted from that table, with D and trimming inferred from the DNA. The sample holds approximately 130,000 clones, 75% to 90% seen once. The germline V gene encodes CDR1 MNHEY and CDR2 SVGEGT. CDR3 size: 15 residues. V lost 6 bases to trimming and J lost 7 bases; unmatched junction nucleotides: 11. This chain connects TRBV6-2 or TRBV6-3 to TRBJ2-7, with 11 nucleotides matching TRBD2. Specimen: peripheral blood. The receptor comes from a human donor in a cohort sampled during active COVID-19. The CDR3 spells CASSPDSGRAGEQYV. The DNA of the CDR3 is TGTGCCAGCAGCCCCGATAGCGGGAGGGCAGGGGAGCAGTACGTC.